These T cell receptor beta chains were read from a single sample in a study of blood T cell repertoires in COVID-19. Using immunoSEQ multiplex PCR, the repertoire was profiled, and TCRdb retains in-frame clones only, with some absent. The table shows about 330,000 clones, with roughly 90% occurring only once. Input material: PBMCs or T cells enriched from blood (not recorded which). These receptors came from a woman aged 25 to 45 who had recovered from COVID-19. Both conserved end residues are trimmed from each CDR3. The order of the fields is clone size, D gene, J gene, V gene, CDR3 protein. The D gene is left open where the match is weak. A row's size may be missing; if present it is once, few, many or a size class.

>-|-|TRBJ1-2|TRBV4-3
ASSQDTQGHYGYT
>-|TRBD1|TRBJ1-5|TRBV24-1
ATNTGGNQPQH
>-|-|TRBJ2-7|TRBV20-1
SASGGGPYEQY
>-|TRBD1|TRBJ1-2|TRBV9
ASSAGQDGGYT
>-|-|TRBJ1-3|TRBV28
ASRSFSGNTIY
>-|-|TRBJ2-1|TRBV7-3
ASRPAGGGSGYEQF
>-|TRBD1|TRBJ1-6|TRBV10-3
AISKDRVNSPLH
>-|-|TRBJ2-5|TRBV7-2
ASSSQVQETQY
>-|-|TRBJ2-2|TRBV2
ASSGSYTGELF
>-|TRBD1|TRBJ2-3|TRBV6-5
ASSYSGDSPHTQY
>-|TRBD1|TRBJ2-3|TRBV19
ASSQIGQVAPDTQY
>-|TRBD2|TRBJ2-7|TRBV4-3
ASSQVVAGAYEQY
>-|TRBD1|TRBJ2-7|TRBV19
ASSIDHGQGYEQY
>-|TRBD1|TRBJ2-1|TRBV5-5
ASSLEGQAYNEQF
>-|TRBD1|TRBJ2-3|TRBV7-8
ASSLAVGTGGHTQY
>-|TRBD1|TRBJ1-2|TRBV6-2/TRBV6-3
ASSYGTGHGYGYT
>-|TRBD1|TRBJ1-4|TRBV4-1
ASSAGTGGGEKLF
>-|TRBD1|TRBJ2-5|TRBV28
ASRTPGTDQETQY
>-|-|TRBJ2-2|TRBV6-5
ASSYSTWRAGELF
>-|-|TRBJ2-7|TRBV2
ASRKDSYEQY
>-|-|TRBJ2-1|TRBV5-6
ASSLRGAGRINEQF
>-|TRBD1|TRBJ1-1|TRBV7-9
ASSLRDRGGYGTEAF
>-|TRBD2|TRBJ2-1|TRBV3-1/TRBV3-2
ASSPESGTSGYNEQF
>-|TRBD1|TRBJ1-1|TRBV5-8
ASTPWPQGDEAF
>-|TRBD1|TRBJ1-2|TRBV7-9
ASSLGSGDRERLDGYT
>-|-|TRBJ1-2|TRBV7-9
ASSSPFRGQGPRGYT
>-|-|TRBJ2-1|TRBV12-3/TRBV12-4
ASSPPIYNEQF
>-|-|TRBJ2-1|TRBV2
ASRADFNEQF
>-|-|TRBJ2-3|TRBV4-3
ASSLGVGGTTDTQY
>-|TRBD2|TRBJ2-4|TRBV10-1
ASRAGSTY
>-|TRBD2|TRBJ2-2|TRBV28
ASTGAGAGELF
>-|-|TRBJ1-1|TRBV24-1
ATRAAGTLNTEAF
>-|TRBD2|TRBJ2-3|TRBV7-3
ASSPSGRAGTDTQY
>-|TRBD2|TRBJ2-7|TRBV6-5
ASSFELAGVDEQY
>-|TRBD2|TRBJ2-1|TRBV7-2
ASSLEAGVRYNEQF
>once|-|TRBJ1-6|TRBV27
ASSLSDLLTNSPLH
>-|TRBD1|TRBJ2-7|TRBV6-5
ASRAGGVYEQY
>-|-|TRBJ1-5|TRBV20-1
SASQGLGNQPQH
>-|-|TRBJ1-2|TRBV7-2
ASTHREPYGYT
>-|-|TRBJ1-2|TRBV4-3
ASSPTLNSRNYGYT
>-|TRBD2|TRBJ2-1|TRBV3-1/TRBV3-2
ASRRLAGGPAEQF
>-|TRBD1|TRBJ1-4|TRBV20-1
SATTGEKLF
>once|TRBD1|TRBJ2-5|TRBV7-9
ASNLQGPETQY
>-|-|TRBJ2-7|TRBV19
ASSSTTHSYEQY
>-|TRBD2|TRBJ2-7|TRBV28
ASSGTSVYEQY
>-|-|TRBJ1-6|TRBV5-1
ASSLGDIGGSPLH
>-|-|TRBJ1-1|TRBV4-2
ASSQGRTGRTEAF
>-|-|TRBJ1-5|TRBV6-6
ASSPGDQPQH
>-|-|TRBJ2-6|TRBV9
ASSVRGDSGANVLT
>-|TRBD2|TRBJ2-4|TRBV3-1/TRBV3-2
ASSQKREAKNIQY